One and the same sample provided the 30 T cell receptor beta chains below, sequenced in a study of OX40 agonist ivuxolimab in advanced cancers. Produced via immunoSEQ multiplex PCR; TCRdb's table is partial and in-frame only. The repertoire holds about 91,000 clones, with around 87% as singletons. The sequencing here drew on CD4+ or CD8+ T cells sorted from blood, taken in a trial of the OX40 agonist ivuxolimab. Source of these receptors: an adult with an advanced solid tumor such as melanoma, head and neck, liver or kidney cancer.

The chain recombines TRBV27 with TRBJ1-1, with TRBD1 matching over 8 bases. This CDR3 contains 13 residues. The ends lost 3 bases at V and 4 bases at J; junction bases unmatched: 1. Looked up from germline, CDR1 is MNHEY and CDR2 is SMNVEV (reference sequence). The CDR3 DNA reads TGTGCCAGCAGTTTCACAGGGGGCACTGAAGCTTTCTTT. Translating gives CASSFTGGTEAFF.

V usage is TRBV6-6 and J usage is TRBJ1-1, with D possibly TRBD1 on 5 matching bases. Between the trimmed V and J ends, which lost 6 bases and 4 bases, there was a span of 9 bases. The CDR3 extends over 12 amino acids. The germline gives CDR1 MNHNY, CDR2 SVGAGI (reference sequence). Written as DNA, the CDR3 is TGTGCCAGCAGCAGGACAAGCACTGAAGCTTTCTTT. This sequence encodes CASSRTSTEAFF.

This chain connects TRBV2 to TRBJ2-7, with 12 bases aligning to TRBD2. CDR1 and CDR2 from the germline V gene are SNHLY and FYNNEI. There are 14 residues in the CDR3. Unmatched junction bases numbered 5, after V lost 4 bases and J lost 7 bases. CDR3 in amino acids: CASSVPSGRGEQYV. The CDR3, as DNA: TGTGCCAGCAGTGTGCCTAGCGGGAGGGGGGAGCAGTACGTC.

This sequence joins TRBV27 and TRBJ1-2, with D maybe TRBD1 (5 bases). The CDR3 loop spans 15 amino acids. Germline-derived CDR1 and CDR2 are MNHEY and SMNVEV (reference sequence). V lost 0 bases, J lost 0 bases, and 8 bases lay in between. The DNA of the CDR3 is TGTGCCAGCAGTTTATCGGGGGGGACTAACTATGGCTACACCTTC. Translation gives CASSLSGGTNYGYTF.

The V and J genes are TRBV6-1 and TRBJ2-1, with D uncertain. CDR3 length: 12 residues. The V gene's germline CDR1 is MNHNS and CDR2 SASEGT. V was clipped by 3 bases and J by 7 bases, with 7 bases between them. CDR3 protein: CASSDVVNEQFF. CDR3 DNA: TGTGCCAGCAGTGACGTCGTAAATGAGCAGTTCTTC.

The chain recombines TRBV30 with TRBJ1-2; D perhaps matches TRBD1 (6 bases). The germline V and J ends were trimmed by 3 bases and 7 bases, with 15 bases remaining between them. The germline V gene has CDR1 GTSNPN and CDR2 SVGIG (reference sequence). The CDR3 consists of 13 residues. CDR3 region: CAWSRVTGLGYTF. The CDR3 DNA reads TGTGCCTGGAGCCGCGTCACAGGGCTTGGCTACACCTTC.

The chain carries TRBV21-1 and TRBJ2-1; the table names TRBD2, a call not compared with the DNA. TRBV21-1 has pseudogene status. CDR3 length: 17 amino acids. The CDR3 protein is CASSPCSGIRSYNEQFF. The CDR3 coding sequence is TGTGCCAGCAGCCCCTGTAGCGGTATTAGATCCTACAATGAGCAGTTCTTC.

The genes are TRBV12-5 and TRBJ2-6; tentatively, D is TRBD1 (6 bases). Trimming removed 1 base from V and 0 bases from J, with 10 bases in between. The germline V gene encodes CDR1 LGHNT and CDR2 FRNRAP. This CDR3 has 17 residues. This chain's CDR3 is CASGLDRASSGANVLTF. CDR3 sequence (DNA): TGTGCTAGTGGTTTGGACAGGGCATCCTCTGGGGCCAACGTCCTGACTTTC.

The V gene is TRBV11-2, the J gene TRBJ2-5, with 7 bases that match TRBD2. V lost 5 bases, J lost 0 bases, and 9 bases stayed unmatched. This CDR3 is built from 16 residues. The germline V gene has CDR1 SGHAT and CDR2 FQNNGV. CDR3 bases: TGTGCCAGCAGCCCTCGGGGCGGGAGAGACCAAGAGACCCAGTACTTC. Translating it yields CASSPRGGRDQETQYF.

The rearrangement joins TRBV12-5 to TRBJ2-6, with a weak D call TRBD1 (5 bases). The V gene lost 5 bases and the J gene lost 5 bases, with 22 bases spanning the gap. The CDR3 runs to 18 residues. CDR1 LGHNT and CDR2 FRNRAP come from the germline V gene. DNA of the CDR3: TGTGCTAGTGGTAGGTCAGCTGCAGGACAAAGTCGGGCCAACGTCCTGACTTTC. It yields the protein CASGRSAAGQSRANVLTF.

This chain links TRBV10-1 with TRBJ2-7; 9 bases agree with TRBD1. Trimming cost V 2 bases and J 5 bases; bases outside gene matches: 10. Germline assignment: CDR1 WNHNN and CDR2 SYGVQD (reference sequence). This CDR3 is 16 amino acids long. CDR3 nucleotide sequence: TGCGCCAGCAGTGAGGGGACAGGGCCCCCTAGGGACGAGCAGTACTTC. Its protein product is CASSEGTGPPRDEQYF.

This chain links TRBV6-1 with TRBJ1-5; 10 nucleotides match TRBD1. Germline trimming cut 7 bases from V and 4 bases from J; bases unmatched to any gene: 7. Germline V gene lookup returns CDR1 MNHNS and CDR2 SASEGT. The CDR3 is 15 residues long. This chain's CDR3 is CASIADRGFNQPQHF. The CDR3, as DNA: TGTGCCAGCATAGCGGACAGGGGGTTTAATCAGCCCCAGCATTTT.

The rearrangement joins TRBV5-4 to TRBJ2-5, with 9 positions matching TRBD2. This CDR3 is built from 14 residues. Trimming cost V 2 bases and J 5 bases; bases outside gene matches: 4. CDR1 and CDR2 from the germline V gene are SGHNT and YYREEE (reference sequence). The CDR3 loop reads CASSFRTSEETQYF. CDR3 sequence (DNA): TGTGCCAGCAGCTTTAGGACTAGCGAGGAGACCCAGTACTTC. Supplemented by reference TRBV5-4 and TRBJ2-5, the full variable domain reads ETGVTQSPTHLIKTRGQQVTLRCSSQSGHNTVSWYQQALGQGPQFIFQYYREEENGRGNFPPRFSGLQFPNYSSELNVNALELDDSALYLCASSFRTSEETQYFGPGTRLLVL.

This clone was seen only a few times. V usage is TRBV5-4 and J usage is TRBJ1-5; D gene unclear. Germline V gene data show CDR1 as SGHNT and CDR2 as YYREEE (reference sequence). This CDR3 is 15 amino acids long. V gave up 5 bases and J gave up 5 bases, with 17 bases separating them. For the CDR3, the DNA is TGTGCCAGCAGTTACCGGGCCAACACCCATCAGCCCCAGCATTTT. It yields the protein CASSYRANTHQPQHF.

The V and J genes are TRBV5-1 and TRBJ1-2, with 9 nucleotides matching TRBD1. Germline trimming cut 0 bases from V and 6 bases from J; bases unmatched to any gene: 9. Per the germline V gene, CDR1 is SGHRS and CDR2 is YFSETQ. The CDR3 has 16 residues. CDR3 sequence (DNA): TGCGCCAGCAGCTTGGCCGGGGGACAGGGAAGTCATGGCTACACCTTC. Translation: CASSLAGGQGSHGYTF.

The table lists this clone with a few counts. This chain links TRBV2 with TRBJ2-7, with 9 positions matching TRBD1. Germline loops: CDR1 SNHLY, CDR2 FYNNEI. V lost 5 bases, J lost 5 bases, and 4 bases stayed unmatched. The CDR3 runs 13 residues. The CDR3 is CASSRQGVNEQYV. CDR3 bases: TGTGCCAGCAGTCGACAGGGGGTTAACGAGCAGTACGTC.

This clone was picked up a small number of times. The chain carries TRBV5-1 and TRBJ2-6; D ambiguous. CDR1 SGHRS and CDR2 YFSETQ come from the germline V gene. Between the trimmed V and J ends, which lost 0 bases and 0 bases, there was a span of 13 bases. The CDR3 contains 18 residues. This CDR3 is CASSLARRGPSGANVLTF. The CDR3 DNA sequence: TGCGCCAGCAGCTTGGCCCGGAGAGGTCCCTCTGGGGCCAACGTCCTGACTTTC.

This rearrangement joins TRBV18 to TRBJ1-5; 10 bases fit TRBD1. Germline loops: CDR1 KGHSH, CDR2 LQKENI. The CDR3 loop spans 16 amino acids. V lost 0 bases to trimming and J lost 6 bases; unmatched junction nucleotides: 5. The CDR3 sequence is CASSPPLRTGGQPQHF. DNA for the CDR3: TGTGCCAGCTCACCACCATTAAGGACAGGGGGTCAGCCCCAGCATTTT. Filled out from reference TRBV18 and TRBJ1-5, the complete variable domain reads NAGVMQNPRHLVRRRGQEARLRCSPMKGHSHVYWYRQLPEEGLKFMVYLQKENIIDESGMPKERFSAEFPKEGPSILRIQQVVRGDSAAYFCASSPPLRTGGQPQHFGDGTRLSIL.

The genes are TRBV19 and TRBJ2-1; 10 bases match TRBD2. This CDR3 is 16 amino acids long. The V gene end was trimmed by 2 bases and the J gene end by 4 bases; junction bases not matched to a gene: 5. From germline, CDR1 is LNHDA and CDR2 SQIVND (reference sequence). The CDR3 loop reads CASSIRPSGGYNEQFF. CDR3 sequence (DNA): TGTGCCAGTAGTATAAGGCCTAGCGGGGGATACAATGAGCAGTTCTTC. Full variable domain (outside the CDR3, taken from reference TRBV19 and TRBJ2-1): DGGITQSPKYLFRKEGQNVTLSCEQNLNHDAMYWYRQDPGQGLRLIYYSQIVNDFQKGDIAEGYSVSREKKESFPLTVTSAQKNPTAFYLCASSIRPSGGYNEQFFGPGTRLTVL.

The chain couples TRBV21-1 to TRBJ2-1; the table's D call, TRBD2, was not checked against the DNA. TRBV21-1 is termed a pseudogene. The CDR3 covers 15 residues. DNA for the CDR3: TGTGCCAGCAGCAAACGGCGTTCGACGGGAGGGCAGCAGTTCTTC. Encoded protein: CASSKRRSTGGQQFF.

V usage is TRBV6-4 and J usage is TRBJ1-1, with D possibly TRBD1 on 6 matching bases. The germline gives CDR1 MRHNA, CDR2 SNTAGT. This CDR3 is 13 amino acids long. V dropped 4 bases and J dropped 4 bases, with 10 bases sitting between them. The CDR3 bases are TGTGCCAGCAGTGTACTAGGGGGCACTGAAGCTTTCTTT. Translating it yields CASSVLGGTEAFF.

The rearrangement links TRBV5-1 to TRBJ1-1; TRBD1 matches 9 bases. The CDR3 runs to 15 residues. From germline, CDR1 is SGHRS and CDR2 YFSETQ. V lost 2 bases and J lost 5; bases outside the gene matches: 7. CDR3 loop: CASSFRDRVGTEAFF. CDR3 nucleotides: TGCGCCAGCAGCTTCCGGGACAGGGTCGGTACTGAAGCTTTCTTT.

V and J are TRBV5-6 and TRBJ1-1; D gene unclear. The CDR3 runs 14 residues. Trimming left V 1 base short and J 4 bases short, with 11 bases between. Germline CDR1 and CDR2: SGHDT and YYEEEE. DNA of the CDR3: TGTGCCAGCAGCTTGCCCGCCTCAGGCACTGAAGCTTTCTTT. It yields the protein CASSLPASGTEAFF.

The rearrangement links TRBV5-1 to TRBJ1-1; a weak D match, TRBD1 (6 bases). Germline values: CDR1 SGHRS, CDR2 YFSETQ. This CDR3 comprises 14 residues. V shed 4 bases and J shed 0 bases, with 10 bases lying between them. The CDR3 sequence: CASSAGVMNTEAFF. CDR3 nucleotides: TGCGCCAGCAGCGCAGGGGTTATGAACACTGAAGCTTTCTTT.

DNA of the CDR3: TGTGCCAGCCGGAGGACACTCATGAACACTGAAGCTTTCTTT. The encoded protein is CASRRTLMNTEAFF. The chain employs TRBV2 and TRBJ1-1, with a possible D match to TRBD1 (5 bases). The germline gives CDR1 SNHLY, CDR2 FYNNEI. V shed 8 bases and J shed 0 bases, with 13 bases lying between them. The CDR3 loop spans 14 amino acids.

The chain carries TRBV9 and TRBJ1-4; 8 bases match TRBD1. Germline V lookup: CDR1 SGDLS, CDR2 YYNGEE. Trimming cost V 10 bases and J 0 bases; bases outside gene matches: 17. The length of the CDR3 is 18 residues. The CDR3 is CASYGTRGPLSTNEKLFF. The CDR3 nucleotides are TGTGCCTCTTATGGGACCAGGGGGCCCCTATCAACTAATGAAAAACTGTTTTTT.

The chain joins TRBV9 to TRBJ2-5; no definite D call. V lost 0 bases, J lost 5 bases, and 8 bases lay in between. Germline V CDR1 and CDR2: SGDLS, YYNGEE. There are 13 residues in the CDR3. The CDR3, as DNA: TGTGCCAGCAGCGTAGGGAGCAAGGAGACCCAGTACTTC. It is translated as CASSVGSKETQYF.

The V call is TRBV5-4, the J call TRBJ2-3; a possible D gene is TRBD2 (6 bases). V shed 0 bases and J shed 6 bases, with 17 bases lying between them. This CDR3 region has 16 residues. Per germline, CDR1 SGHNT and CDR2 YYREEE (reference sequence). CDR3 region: CASSLAGGRFRDTQYF. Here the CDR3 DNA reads TGTGCCAGCAGCTTGGCCGGGGGAAGGTTTAGGGATACGCAGTATTTT.

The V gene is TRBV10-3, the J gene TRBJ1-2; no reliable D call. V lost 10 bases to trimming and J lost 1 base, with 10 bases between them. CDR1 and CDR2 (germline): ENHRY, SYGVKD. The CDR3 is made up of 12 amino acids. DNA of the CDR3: TGTGCCACCCAACAGATTAACTATGGCTACACCTTC. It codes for CATQQINYGYTF.

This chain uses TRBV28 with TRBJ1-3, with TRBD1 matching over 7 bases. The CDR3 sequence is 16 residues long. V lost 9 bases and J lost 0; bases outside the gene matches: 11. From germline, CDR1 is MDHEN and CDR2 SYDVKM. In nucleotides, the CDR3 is TGTGCCAGTCAACCAGGGGGACAGCACTCTGGAAACACCATATATTTT. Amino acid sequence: CASQPGGQHSGNTIYF.